Listed below are T cell receptor beta chains from one sample, sequenced in a study of cytomegalovirus exposure and HLA in healthy donors. The table came from immunoSEQ multiplex PCR; TCRdb's copy has only in-frame clones and leaves some out. Seen here are roughly 99,000 clones, roughly 80% observed once, and the top ten hold 2% to 3%. Source material: PBMCs. These receptors all come from a young man in good health and CMV-seropositive. Both conserved end residues are part of each CDR3. A D gene is named only where the DNA matches it firmly. Clone sizes are given selectively: once, few, many, or a class where the clone is expanded.

clone_size: many; d_call: NA; j_call: TRBJ2-7; v_call: TRBV6-5; cdr3_length: 14; cdr3_aa: CASSYSAGSYEQYF; cdr3_nt: TGTGCCAGCAGTTACTCAGCAGGCTCCTACGAGCAGTACTTC
clone_size: NA; d_call: TRBD1; j_call: TRBJ1-1; v_call: TRBV7-9; cdr3_length: 14; cdr3_aa: CSSSLGQGMDEAFF; cdr3_nt: TGTTCCAGCAGCTTAGGACAGGGTATGGATGAAGCTTTCTTT
clone_size: once; d_call: TRBD2; j_call: TRBJ2-1; v_call: TRBV5-4; cdr3_length: 15; cdr3_aa: CASSLAGGASREQFF; cdr3_nt: TGTGCCAGCAGCTTGGCCGGGGGGGCGAGCCGAGAGCAGTTCTTC
clone_size: NA; d_call: NA; j_call: TRBJ1-1; v_call: TRBV10-3; cdr3_length: 12; cdr3_aa: CAISFLPGQTFF; cdr3_nt: TGTGCCATCAGCTTCCTCCCGGGACAAACTTTCTTT
clone_size: NA; d_call: NA; j_call: TRBJ1-3; v_call: TRBV6-5; cdr3_length: 15; cdr3_aa: CASSYGQFSGNTIYF; cdr3_nt: TGTGCCAGCAGTTACGGTCAGTTCTCTGGAAACACCATATATTTT
clone_size: few; d_call: NA; j_call: TRBJ2-7; v_call: TRBV7-6; cdr3_length: 13; cdr3_aa: CASSSRWSYEQYF; cdr3_nt: TGTGCCAGCAGTTCGCGGTGGTCCTACGAGCAGTACTTC
clone_size: NA; d_call: TRBD2; j_call: TRBJ2-1; v_call: TRBV5-1; cdr3_length: 14; cdr3_aa: CASSSSGAYNEQFF; cdr3_nt: TGCGCCAGCAGCTCTAGCGGGGCGTACAATGAGCAGTTCTTC
clone_size: NA; d_call: NA; j_call: TRBJ1-1; v_call: TRBV2; cdr3_length: 13; cdr3_aa: CASSDGGVTEAFF; cdr3_nt: TGTGCCAGCAGTGATGGAGGGGTTACTGAAGCTTTCTTT
clone_size: NA; d_call: NA; j_call: TRBJ2-4; v_call: TRBV7-9; cdr3_length: 16; cdr3_aa: CASSLGAGIAKNSQYF; cdr3_nt: TGTGCCAGCAGCTTAGGGGCGGGTATAGCCAAAAACAGTCAGTACTTC
clone_size: NA; d_call: TRBD1; j_call: TRBJ1-6; v_call: TRBV10-3; cdr3_length: 15; cdr3_aa: CAISDRGTKDSPLHF; cdr3_nt: TGTGCCATCAGCGACAGGGGGACGAAGGATTCACCCCTCCACTTT
clone_size: NA; d_call: NA; j_call: TRBJ1-1; v_call: TRBV6-5; cdr3_length: 12; cdr3_aa: CASSYGATEAFF; cdr3_nt: TGTGCCAGCAGTTATGGGGCCACTGAAGCTTTCTTT
clone_size: NA; d_call: NA; j_call: TRBJ1-2; v_call: TRBV9; cdr3_length: 12; cdr3_aa: CASSVGGYGYTF; cdr3_nt: TGTGCCAGCAGCGTAGGAGGATATGGCTACACCTTC
clone_size: NA; d_call: NA; j_call: TRBJ2-2; v_call: TRBV7-9; cdr3_length: 15; cdr3_aa: CSSSLTALNTGELFF; cdr3_nt: TGTTCCAGCAGCCTAACTGCACTGAACACCGGGGAGCTGTTTTTT
clone_size: once; d_call: TRBD2; j_call: TRBJ2-7; v_call: TRBV7-6; cdr3_length: 17; cdr3_aa: CASSLGALGGSHYEQYF; cdr3_nt: TGTGCCAGCAGCTTAGGCGCCCTGGGGGGGTCCCACTACGAGCAGTACTTC
clone_size: NA; d_call: NA; j_call: TRBJ1-3; v_call: TRBV18; cdr3_length: 14; cdr3_aa: CASSPSRGGNTIYF; cdr3_nt: TGTGCCAGCTCACCCTCCAGGGGAGGAAACACCATATATTTT
clone_size: NA; d_call: TRBD1; j_call: TRBJ1-2; v_call: TRBV7-9; cdr3_length: 13; cdr3_aa: CSSSRQGAYGYTF; cdr3_nt: TGTTCCAGCAGCCGACAGGGGGCCTATGGCTACACCTTC
clone_size: NA; d_call: NA; j_call: TRBJ2-7; v_call: TRBV30; cdr3_length: 15; cdr3_aa: CAWSKSDRFSYEQSF; cdr3_nt: TGTGCCTGGAGCAAAAGCGACAGGTTTTCCTACGAGCAGTCCTTC
clone_size: NA; d_call: NA; j_call: TRBJ1-4; v_call: TRBV7-8; cdr3_length: 14; cdr3_aa: CASSFQGAREKLFF; cdr3_nt: TGTGCCAGCAGCTTTCAAGGGGCTCGAGAAAAACTGTTTTTT
clone_size: NA; d_call: TRBD2; j_call: TRBJ2-7; v_call: TRBV10-3; cdr3_length: 15; cdr3_aa: CAISDSLAGGYEQYF; cdr3_nt: TGTGCCATCAGTGATAGCCTAGCGGGGGGGTACGAGCAGTACTTC
clone_size: once; d_call: NA; j_call: TRBJ2-2; v_call: TRBV10-3; cdr3_length: 12; cdr3_aa: CASHIPPGELFF; cdr3_nt: TGTGCCAGCCACATACCCCCCGGGGAGCTGTTTTTT
clone_size: NA; d_call: NA; j_call: TRBJ2-5; v_call: TRBV30; cdr3_length: 12; cdr3_aa: CAWNSGQETQYF; cdr3_nt: TGTGCCTGGAATAGCGGCCAAGAGACCCAGTACTTC
clone_size: NA; d_call: NA; j_call: TRBJ2-7; v_call: TRBV12-5; cdr3_length: 14; cdr3_aa: CARVRESEAREQYF; cdr3_nt: TGTGCTAGAGTGAGAGAGTCCGAAGCTAGAGAGCAGTACTTC
clone_size: NA; d_call: NA; j_call: TRBJ1-2; v_call: TRBV4-1; cdr3_length: 13; cdr3_aa: CASSTHENYGYTF; cdr3_nt: TGCGCCAGCAGCACTCATGAGAACTATGGCTACACCTTC
clone_size: NA; d_call: NA; j_call: TRBJ1-5; v_call: TRBV15; cdr3_length: 16; cdr3_aa: CATSSGLRNSNQPQHF; cdr3_nt: TGTGCCACCAGCAGCGGACTGCGTAATAGCAATCAGCCCCAGCATTTT
clone_size: NA; d_call: NA; j_call: TRBJ1-2; v_call: TRBV5-1; cdr3_length: 13; cdr3_aa: CASSLGQDYGYTF; cdr3_nt: TGCGCCAGCAGCTTGGGACAGGACTATGGCTACACCTTC
clone_size: NA; d_call: TRBD1; j_call: TRBJ2-7; v_call: TRBV2; cdr3_length: 14; cdr3_aa: CASSEFPGGQEQYF; cdr3_nt: TGTGCCAGCAGTGAATTTCCAGGGGGTCAGGAGCAGTACTTC
clone_size: NA; d_call: NA; j_call: TRBJ1-4; v_call: TRBV19; cdr3_length: 16; cdr3_aa: CASSILRQAPNEKLFF; cdr3_nt: TGTGCCAGTAGTATACTACGACAGGCGCCTAATGAAAAACTGTTTTTT
clone_size: NA; d_call: NA; j_call: TRBJ2-3; v_call: TRBV5-1; cdr3_length: 12; cdr3_aa: CASTLAGDTQYF; cdr3_nt: TGCGCCAGCACCCTTGCGGGAGATACGCAGTATTTT
clone_size: medium-sized; d_call: TRBD1; j_call: TRBJ1-1; v_call: TRBV7-9; cdr3_length: 15; cdr3_aa: CASCPGQGWDTEAFF; cdr3_nt: TGTGCCAGCTGTCCGGGACAGGGTTGGGACACTGAAGCTTTCTTT
clone_size: NA; d_call: NA; j_call: TRBJ2-7; v_call: TRBV27; cdr3_length: 14; cdr3_aa: CASSQTQFSYEQYF; cdr3_nt: TGTGCCAGCAGTCAAACACAGTTTTCCTACGAGCAGTACTTC
clone_size: NA; d_call: TRBD2; j_call: TRBJ2-5; v_call: TRBV2; cdr3_length: 14; cdr3_aa: CASSEVPGGETQYF; cdr3_nt: TGTGCCAGCAGTGAGGTACCGGGGGGGGAGACCCAGTACTTC
clone_size: NA; d_call: TRBD1; j_call: TRBJ2-1; v_call: TRBV6-6; cdr3_length: 14; cdr3_aa: CASSYGGQVNEQFF; cdr3_nt: TGTGCCAGCAGTTACGGGGGACAGGTTAATGAGCAGTTCTTC
clone_size: NA; d_call: NA; j_call: TRBJ2-6; v_call: TRBV6-1; cdr3_length: 15; cdr3_aa: CASSPLASGANVLTF; cdr3_nt: TGTGCCAGTTCCCCCCTAGCTTCTGGGGCCAACGTCCTGACTTTC
clone_size: NA; d_call: NA; j_call: TRBJ1-2; v_call: TRBV4-2; cdr3_length: 15; cdr3_aa: CASSQVMGASYGYTF; cdr3_nt: TGTGCCAGCAGCCAAGTCATGGGGGCCTCCTATGGCTACACCTTC
clone_size: few; d_call: NA; j_call: TRBJ1-2; v_call: TRBV25-1; cdr3_length: 14; cdr3_aa: CASSESPGGGGYTF; cdr3_nt: TGTGCCAGCAGTGAATCACCCGGGGGTGGAGGCTACACCTTC
clone_size: NA; d_call: NA; j_call: TRBJ1-1; v_call: TRBV2; cdr3_length: 14; cdr3_aa: CASTRWGRRTEAFF; cdr3_nt: TGTGCCAGCACCAGGTGGGGCAGGCGCACTGAAGCTTTCTTT
clone_size: NA; d_call: NA; j_call: TRBJ1-2; v_call: TRBV10-2; cdr3_length: 13; cdr3_aa: CASTREERGGYTF; cdr3_nt: TGCGCCAGCACCCGAGAGGAGCGTGGGGGCTACACCTTC
clone_size: NA; d_call: TRBD2; j_call: TRBJ2-5; v_call: TRBV7-2; cdr3_length: 15; cdr3_aa: CASSLGGGGGETQYF; cdr3_nt: TGTGCCAGCAGCTTAGGGGGAGGCGGGGGAGAGACCCAGTACTTC
clone_size: NA; d_call: TRBD2; j_call: TRBJ2-1; v_call: TRBV7-9; cdr3_length: 16; cdr3_aa: CASSSISGGPSNEQFF; cdr3_nt: TGTGCCAGCAGCTCAATTAGCGGGGGGCCATCCAATGAGCAGTTCTTC
clone_size: NA; d_call: NA; j_call: TRBJ1-1; v_call: TRBV5-1; cdr3_length: 15; cdr3_aa: CASSFLGEMNTEAFF; cdr3_nt: TGCGCCAGCAGCTTCCTGGGAGAGATGAACACTGAAGCTTTCTTT
clone_size: NA; d_call: TRBD1; j_call: TRBJ2-1; v_call: TRBV7-9; cdr3_length: 15; cdr3_aa: CSSSPRTGNYNEQFF; cdr3_nt: TGTTCCAGCAGCCCTAGGACAGGGAACTACAATGAGCAGTTCTTC
clone_size: few; d_call: NA; j_call: TRBJ1-2; v_call: TRBV6-6; cdr3_length: 12; cdr3_aa: CASKDRGADYTF; cdr3_nt: TGTGCCAGCAAGGATCGGGGGGCTGACTACACCTTC
clone_size: NA; d_call: NA; j_call: TRBJ1-1; v_call: TRBV5-1; cdr3_length: 15; cdr3_aa: CASSFTGQPNTEAFF; cdr3_nt: TGCGCCAGCAGCTTCACCGGACAGCCCAACACTGAAGCTTTCTTT
clone_size: few; d_call: TRBD1; j_call: TRBJ2-7; v_call: TRBV13; cdr3_length: 18; cdr3_aa: CASSPRGGGTGVIYEQYF; cdr3_nt: TGTGCCAGCAGCCCCCGAGGGGGAGGGACAGGGGTTATCTACGAGCAGTACTTC
clone_size: NA; d_call: TRBD1; j_call: TRBJ2-2; v_call: TRBV7-2; cdr3_length: 14; cdr3_aa: CASSWTGGTGELFF; cdr3_nt: TGTGCCAGCAGTTGGACAGGGGGCACCGGGGAGCTGTTTTTT
clone_size: NA; d_call: TRBD1; j_call: TRBJ1-4; v_call: TRBV5-6; cdr3_length: 16; cdr3_aa: CASSRDRGTANEKLFF; cdr3_nt: TGTGCCAGCAGCCGGGACAGGGGGACGGCTAATGAAAAACTGTTTTTT
clone_size: NA; d_call: NA; j_call: TRBJ1-2; v_call: TRBV9; cdr3_length: 15; cdr3_aa: CASSVRVGEVYGYTF; cdr3_nt: TGTGCCAGCAGCGTAAGGGTTGGGGAGGTCTATGGCTACACCTTC
clone_size: NA; d_call: NA; j_call: TRBJ1-2; v_call: TRBV11-3; cdr3_length: 12; cdr3_aa: CASSLAGLRYTF; cdr3_nt: TGTGCCAGCAGCTTAGCAGGGCTGCGCTACACCTTC
clone_size: NA; d_call: TRBD1; j_call: TRBJ1-5; v_call: TRBV19; cdr3_length: 13; cdr3_aa: CASSIQGDQPQHF; cdr3_nt: TGTGCCAGTAGTATTCAGGGGGATCAGCCCCAGCATTTT
clone_size: NA; d_call: TRBD1; j_call: TRBJ1-1; v_call: TRBV19; cdr3_length: 14; cdr3_aa: CASTEQGTFTEAFF; cdr3_nt: TGTGCCAGTACCGAACAGGGGACTTTCACTGAAGCTTTCTTT
clone_size: once; d_call: NA; j_call: TRBJ2-2; v_call: TRBV7-8; cdr3_length: 16; cdr3_aa: CAGSQGRPPNTGELFF; cdr3_nt: TGTGCCGGCAGCCAGGGCCGGCCACCCAACACCGGGGAGCTGTTTTTT
clone_size: NA; d_call: NA; j_call: TRBJ2-7; v_call: TRBV6-1; cdr3_length: 15; cdr3_aa: CASSEPGLRTYEQYF; cdr3_nt: TGTGCCAGCAGTGAACCGGGACTGAGAACCTACGAGCAGTACTTC
clone_size: NA; d_call: NA; j_call: TRBJ1-1; v_call: TRBV19; cdr3_length: 14; cdr3_aa: CASSWQGGGTEAFF; cdr3_nt: TGTGCCAGTAGTTGGCAGGGAGGGGGCACTGAAGCTTTCTTT
clone_size: once; d_call: NA; j_call: TRBJ1-4; v_call: TRBV5-1; cdr3_length: 16; cdr3_aa: CASSLLGLGANEKLFF; cdr3_nt: TGCGCCAGCAGCCTCTTGGGTCTGGGAGCTAATGAAAAACTGTTTTTT
clone_size: NA; d_call: NA; j_call: TRBJ2-2; v_call: TRBV7-9; cdr3_length: 14; cdr3_aa: CASSLGAAPGELFF; cdr3_nt: TGTGCCAGCAGCTTAGGAGCGGCTCCCGGGGAGCTGTTTTTT
clone_size: NA; d_call: NA; j_call: TRBJ2-5; v_call: TRBV5-7; cdr3_length: 13; cdr3_aa: CASSPPPPETQYF; cdr3_nt: TGTGCCAGCAGCCCTCCCCCTCCAGAGACCCAGTACTTC
clone_size: NA; d_call: NA; j_call: TRBJ2-3; v_call: TRBV5-1; cdr3_length: 14; cdr3_aa: CASSLEYFPDTQYF; cdr3_nt: TGCGCCAGCAGCTTGGAATACTTCCCAGATACGCAGTATTTT
clone_size: many; d_call: NA; j_call: TRBJ1-1; v_call: TRBV6-1; cdr3_length: 15; cdr3_aa: CASSEASGGSTEAFF; cdr3_nt: TGTGCCAGCAGTGAAGCGTCGGGAGGGAGCACTGAAGCTTTCTTT
clone_size: NA; d_call: TRBD2; j_call: TRBJ2-5; v_call: TRBV6-5; cdr3_length: 15; cdr3_aa: CASRVAGGLQETQYF; cdr3_nt: TGTGCCAGCCGGGTAGCGGGGGGCCTTCAAGAGACCCAGTACTTC